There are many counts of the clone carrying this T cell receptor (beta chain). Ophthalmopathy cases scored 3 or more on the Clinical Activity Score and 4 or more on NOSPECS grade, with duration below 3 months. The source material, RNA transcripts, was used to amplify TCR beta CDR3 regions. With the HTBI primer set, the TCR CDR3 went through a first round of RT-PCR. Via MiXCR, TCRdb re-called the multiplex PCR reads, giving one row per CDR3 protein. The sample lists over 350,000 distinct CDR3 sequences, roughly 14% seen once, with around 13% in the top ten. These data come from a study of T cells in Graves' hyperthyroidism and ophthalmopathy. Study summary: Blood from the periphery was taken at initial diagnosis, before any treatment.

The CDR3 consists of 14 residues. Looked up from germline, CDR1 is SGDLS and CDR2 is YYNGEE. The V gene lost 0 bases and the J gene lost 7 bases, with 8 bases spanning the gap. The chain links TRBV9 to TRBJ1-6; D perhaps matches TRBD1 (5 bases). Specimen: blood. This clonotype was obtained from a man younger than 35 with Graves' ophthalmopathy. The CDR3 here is CASSVGDENSPLHF. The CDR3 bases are TGTGCCAGCAGCGTAGGGGACGAGAATTCACCCCTCCACTTT. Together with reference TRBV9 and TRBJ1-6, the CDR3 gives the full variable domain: DSGVTQTPKHLITATGQRVTLRCSPRSGDLSVYWYQQSLDQGLQFLIQYYNGEERAKGNILERFSAQQFPDLHSELNLSSLELGDSALYFCASSVGDENSPLHFGNGTRLTVT.